This T cell receptor beta chain was sequenced during a study of type 1 and type 2 diabetes patients. Study results and caveats: Groups were not age- or gender-matched, which may bias interpretation. With limited T2D and control samples, some T1D-only expanded clones may not be T1D-specific.

Trimming shortened V by 1 base and J by 12 bases, and 9 bases separated the two germline ends. The CDR3 loop spans 11 amino acids. Germline V CDR1 and CDR2: SGHVS, FQNEAQ. Genomic DNA was the PCR template. A primer set of 30 forward and 13 reverse primers amplified the CDR3. TCRdb processed the multiplex PCR reads anew with MiXCR; each CDR3 protein has one entry. In the table there are fewer than 350,000 distinct CDR3 sequences, roughly 48% of which are singletons. Donors had no other autoimmune disease or infection in four weeks. About this clonotype itself: Its specificity is not known.

V usage is TRBV7-8 and J usage is TRBJ2-5; no firm D call. The source material was peripheral blood mononuclear cells (PBMCs). This TCR was sampled from a young man with type 2 diabetes. The CDR3 region has the DNA TGTGCCAGCAGCTTAGGACGGCCAAAGTACTTC. It specifies CASSLGRPKYF.